The 19 T cell receptor beta chains below come from one sample, sequenced in a study of T cells after yellow fever vaccination. TCRdb re-called the 5' RACE reads with MiXCR, one entry per CDR3 protein. The sample records 150,000 to 200,000 distinct CDR3 sequences, 8% to 13% being singletons. The starting material was CD8+ T cells sorted from PBMCs, obtained 15 days after the yellow fever booster vaccination. All receptors derive from a man younger than 35 who received the YFV17D yellow fever vaccine.

In its sample, this clonotype was seen a few times. Written as DNA, the CDR3 is TGCGCCAGCAGCGGGTCGGGGATATTCAATGAGCAGTTCTTC. It yields the protein CASSGSGIFNEQFF. This chain uses TRBV4-3 with TRBJ2-1; a weak D match, TRBD2 (5 bases). V lost 5 bases and J 6 bases, leaving 14 bases between the germline ends. The CDR3 contains 14 residues. The germline V gene encodes CDR1 LGHNA and CDR2 YSLEER.

In its sample, this clonotype was seen many times. In DNA, the CDR3 is TGCAGCGTTTGGACGAACACTGAAGCTTTCTTT. Translating it yields CSVWTNTEAFF. The gene calls are TRBV29-1 and TRBJ1-1; D remains ambiguous. The CDR3 runs 11 residues. Trimming took 5 bases from V and 1 from J, leaving 5 bases between them. Germline V CDR1 and CDR2: SQVTM, ANQGSEA.

This clonotype was seen more than once but under ten times. J is TRBJ1-6 and V is TRBV6-6; D remains unclear. Trimming removed 5 bases at V and 1 base at J, with 6 bases between. This CDR3 contains 14 residues. Germline loops: CDR1 MNHNY, CDR2 SVGAGI (reference sequence). This chain's CDR3 is CASSTGSYNSPLHF. CDR3 in DNA: TGTGCCAGCAGTACCGGGTCCTATAATTCACCCCTCCACTTT.

The chain carries TRBV20-1 and TRBJ2-5; 9 positions agree with TRBD2. The CDR3 is 20 residues long. J gave up 4 bases and V 0 bases, and 21 bases lay outside the gene matches. Looked up from germline, CDR1 is DFQATT and CDR2 is SNEGSKA (reference sequence). CDR3 region: CSARDLLGGTSIPRRETQYF. DNA for the CDR3: TGCAGTGCTAGAGACCTTCTCGGAGGGACTAGCATCCCCCGTAGAGAGACCCAGTACTTC.

The V and J genes are TRBV3-1 and TRBJ2-5, with D maybe TRBD2 (7 bases). Trimming removed 1 base from V and 5 bases from J, with 23 bases in between. The length of the CDR3 is 18 residues. Germline-derived CDR1 and CDR2 are LGHDT and YNNKEL (reference sequence). CDR3 loop: CASSQVGGPGRSGETQYF. In DNA form, the CDR3 reads TGTGCCAGCAGCCAAGTCGGGGGGCCTGGTCGGAGCGGCGAGACCCAGTACTTC.

This clonotype was picked up a small number of times. The chain links TRBV4-3 to TRBJ1-5, with 8 bases matching TRBD1. CDR1 and CDR2 from the germline V gene are LGHNA and YSLEER. Germline trimming cut 4 bases from V and 8 bases from J; bases unmatched to any gene: 10. The CDR3 consists of 15 residues. For the CDR3, the DNA is TGCGCCAGCAGCCTGAGCGGGACAGGCCGAGAGCCCCAGCATTTT. Encoded protein: CASSLSGTGREPQHF.

The chain recombines TRBV27 with TRBJ2-2, with 7 bases that match TRBD1. Germline trimming cut 7 bases from V and 3 bases from J; bases unmatched to any gene: 5. Germline CDR1 MNHEY, CDR2 SMNVEV (reference sequence). This CDR3 has 14 residues. The CDR3 bases are TGTGCCAGCACGGGGACAGAGCACACCGGGGAGCTGTTTTTT. This gives the protein CASTGTEHTGELFF.

This clonotype was found a few times. J is TRBJ2-7 and V is TRBV27; D remains ambiguous. The V and J ends lost 5 bases and 4 bases respectively, with 12 bases between them. CDR1 is MNHEY and CDR2 is SMNVEV in the germline V gene (reference sequence). The CDR3 covers 13 residues. The CDR3 here is CASSPRRGYEQYV. Written as DNA, the CDR3 is TGTGCCAGCAGTCCCCGACGAGGTTACGAGCAGTACGTC.

This chain connects TRBV27 to TRBJ1-5; a weak D match, TRBD1 (5 bases). The germline gives CDR1 MNHEY, CDR2 SMNVEV (reference sequence). V was clipped by 8 bases and J by 3 bases, with 11 bases between them. The CDR3 runs to 13 residues. The CDR3 DNA reads as TGTGCCAGCTCTTGGGGGTTCAATCAGCCCCAGCATTTT. It is translated as CASSWGFNQPQHF.

The genes are TRBV9 and TRBJ1-6; 7 bases match TRBD1. V shed 3 bases and J 10 bases; nucleotides not matched to a gene: 7. Germline CDR1 reads SGDLS; CDR2 reads YYNGEE. The CDR3 sequence is 14 residues long. The CDR3 protein is CASSEGAQASPLHF. DNA for the CDR3: TGTGCCAGCAGCGAGGGGGCGCAGGCGTCACCCCTCCACTTT.

The chain links TRBV20-1 to TRBJ2-1; D possibly corresponds to TRBD1 (7 bases). The CDR3 spans 15 residues. Per germline, CDR1 DFQATT and CDR2 SNEGSKA (reference sequence). The V and J ends lost 1 base and 7 bases respectively, with 17 bases between them. CDR3 bases: TGCAGTGCTAGAGCGACTAGGGGGCGTTTGAATGAGCAGTTCTTC. Its protein is CSARATRGRLNEQFF.

This clonotype was seen at least ten times. The chain uses TRBV7-9 and TRBJ2-1; 10 bases fit TRBD2. J gave up 7 bases and V 3 bases, and 6 bases lay outside the gene matches. Looked up from germline, CDR1 is SEHNR and CDR2 is FQNEAQ (reference sequence). This CDR3 has 15 residues. The CDR3 DNA reads as TGTGCCAGCAGCTTCGTTACTAGCGGGACAAATGAGCAGTTCTTC. Translation gives CASSFVTSGTNEQFF.

This clonotype showed up just a few times. The J gene is TRBJ2-3, the V gene TRBV15; no definite D call. CDR1 LNHNV and CDR2 YYDKDF come from the germline V gene (reference sequence). V gave up 5 bases and J gave up 3 bases, with 15 bases separating them. The CDR3 runs 15 residues. Here the CDR3 reads CATSGTGRQTDTQYF. CDR3 coding DNA: TGTGCCACCAGCGGAACGGGCCGTCAGACAGATACGCAGTATTTT.

The chain has TRBV7-2 and TRBJ2-3; D tentatively fits TRBD1 or TRBD2 (7 bases each). The CDR3 spans 14 residues. Germline V lookup: CDR1 SGHTA, CDR2 FQGNSA. V was clipped by 6 bases and J by 6 bases, with 16 bases between them. The CDR3 loop is CASRDQGGPDTQYF. The CDR3 region has the DNA TGTGCCAGCAGGGACCAGGGGGGGCCCGATACGCAGTATTTT.

This clonotype has more than one count but fewer than ten. The chain links TRBV4-3 to TRBJ2-6; D may be TRBD1 (6 bases). CDR3 length: 16 amino acids. The ends were cut back, 0 bases at V and 2 bases at J, with 8 bases in the middle. Germline lookup yields CDR1 LGHNA and CDR2 YSLEER. The CDR3 nucleotides are TGCGCCAGCAGCCAAGATAGGGGGACTGGGGCCAACGTCCTGACTTTC. Encoded protein: CASSQDRGTGANVLTF.

This clonotype was recorded a few times. DNA for the CDR3: TGTGCCAGCACCAACCCAGCGGTCAGGAACACCGGGGAGCTGTTTTTT. Translated, it gives CASTNPAVRNTGELFF. V gene TRBV6-2 or TRBV6-3 combines with J gene TRBJ2-2; possible D gene TRBD2, 5 bases. Germline CDR1 MNHEY, CDR2 SVGEGT. The germline V and J ends were trimmed by 7 bases and 1 base, with 16 bases remaining between them. CDR3 size: 16 residues.

This clonotype has more than one count but fewer than ten. This chain joins TRBV20-1 and TRBJ2-1; maybe TRBD2 (5 bases). There are 14 residues in the CDR3. Trimming cost V 8 bases and J 4 bases, with 18 bases left between them. Germline V gene sequence: CDR1 DFQATT, CDR2 SNEGSKA (reference sequence). The CDR3 sequence is CSTSAGRVYNEQFF. In DNA, the CDR3 is TGCAGTACCTCGGCCGGGCGGGTTTACAATGAGCAGTTCTTC.

This chain connects TRBV19 to TRBJ1-2; D unclear. From germline, CDR1 is LNHDA and CDR2 SQIVND (reference sequence). Trimming cost V 3 bases and J 6 bases, with 11 bases left between them. The CDR3 consists of 13 residues. Written as DNA, the CDR3 is TGTGCCAGTAGTATCCTGGCATCAGATGGCTACACCTTC. This encodes CASSILASDGYTF.

This clonotype was counted ten times or more. The rearrangement joins TRBV4-3 to TRBJ2-1; TRBD2 aligns across 10 bases. The CDR3 runs 16 residues. The trim removed 0 bases at V and 2 bases at J, leaving 1 base unmatched. The germline V gene encodes CDR1 LGHNA and CDR2 YSLEER. The DNA for the CDR3 is TGCGCCAGCAGCCAAGATGGGACTAGCGCCTACAATGAGCAGTTCTTC. This sequence encodes CASSQDGTSAYNEQFF.